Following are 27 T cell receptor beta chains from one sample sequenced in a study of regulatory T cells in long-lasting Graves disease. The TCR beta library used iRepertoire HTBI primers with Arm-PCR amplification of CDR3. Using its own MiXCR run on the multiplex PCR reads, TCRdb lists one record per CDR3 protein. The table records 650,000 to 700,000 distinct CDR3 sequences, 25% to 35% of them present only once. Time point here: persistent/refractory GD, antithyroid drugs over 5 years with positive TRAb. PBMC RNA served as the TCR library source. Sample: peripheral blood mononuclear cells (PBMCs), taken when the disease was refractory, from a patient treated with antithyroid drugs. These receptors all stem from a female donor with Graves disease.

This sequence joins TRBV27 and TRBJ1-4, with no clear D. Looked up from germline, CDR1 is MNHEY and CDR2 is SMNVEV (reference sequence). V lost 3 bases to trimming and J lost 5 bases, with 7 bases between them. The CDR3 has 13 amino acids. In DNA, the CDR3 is TGTGCCAGCAGTTTCATCAGCAATGAAAAACTGTTTTTT. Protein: CASSFISNEKLFF.

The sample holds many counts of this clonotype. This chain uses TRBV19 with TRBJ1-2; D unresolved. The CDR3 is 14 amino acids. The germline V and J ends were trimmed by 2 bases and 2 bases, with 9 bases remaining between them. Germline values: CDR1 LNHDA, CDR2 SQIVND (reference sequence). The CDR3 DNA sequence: TGTGCCAGTAGTATACTAGGAGTAAACTATGGCTACACCTTC. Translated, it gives CASSILGVNYGYTF.

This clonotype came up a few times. CDR3 sequence (DNA): TGTGCCTGGAGTGTGGGACCGGACACTGAAGCTTTCTTT. Protein: CAWSVGPDTEAFF. The gene calls are TRBV30 and TRBJ1-1, with D possibly matching TRBD1 (5 bases). Trimming shortened V by 0 bases and J by 3 bases, and 8 bases separated the two germline ends. CDR1 is GTSNPN, CDR2 SVGIG, per germline (reference sequence). The CDR3 runs 13 residues.

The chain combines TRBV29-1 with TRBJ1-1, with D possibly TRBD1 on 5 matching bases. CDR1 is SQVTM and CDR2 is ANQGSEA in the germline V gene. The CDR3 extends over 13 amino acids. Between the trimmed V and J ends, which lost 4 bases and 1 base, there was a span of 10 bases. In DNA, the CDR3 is TGCAGCGTTGTCCCAGGGAGGAACACTGAAGCTTTCTTT. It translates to CSVVPGRNTEAFF.

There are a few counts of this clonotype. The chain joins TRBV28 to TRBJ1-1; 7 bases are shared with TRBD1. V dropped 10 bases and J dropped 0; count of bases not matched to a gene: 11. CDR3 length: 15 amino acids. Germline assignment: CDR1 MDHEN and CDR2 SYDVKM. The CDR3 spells CATRQGGGMNTEAFF. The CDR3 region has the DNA TGTGCCACCCGACAGGGAGGGGGCATGAACACTGAAGCTTTCTTT.

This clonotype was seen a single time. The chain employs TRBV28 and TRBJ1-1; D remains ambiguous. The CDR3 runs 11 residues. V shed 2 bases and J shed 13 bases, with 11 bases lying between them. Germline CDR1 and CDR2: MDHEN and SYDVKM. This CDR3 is CASSLKWRVFF. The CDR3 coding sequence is TGTGCCAGCAGTTTAAAATGGCGGGTTTTCTTT.

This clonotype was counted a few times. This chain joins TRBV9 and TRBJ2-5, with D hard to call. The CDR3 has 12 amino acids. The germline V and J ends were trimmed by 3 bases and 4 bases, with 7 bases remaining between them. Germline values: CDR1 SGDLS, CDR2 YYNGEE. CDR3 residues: CASSGAGETQYF. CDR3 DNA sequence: TGTGCCAGCAGCGGGGCTGGAGAGACCCAGTACTTC.

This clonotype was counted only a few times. The CDR3 is CSVAWTGNQPQHF. The CDR3 DNA reads TGCAGCGTTGCATGGACAGGGAATCAGCCCCAGCATTTT. The chain joins TRBV29-1 to TRBJ1-5; 8 bases line up with TRBD1. J lost 4 bases, V lost 4 bases, and 3 bases had no gene match. The CDR3 has 13 amino acids. Germline V gene data show CDR1 as SQVTM and CDR2 as ANQGSEA.

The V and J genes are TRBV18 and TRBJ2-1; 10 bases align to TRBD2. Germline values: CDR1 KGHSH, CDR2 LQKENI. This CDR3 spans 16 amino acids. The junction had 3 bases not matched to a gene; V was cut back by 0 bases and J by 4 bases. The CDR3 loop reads CASSPPQAGGYNEQFF. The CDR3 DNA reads TGTGCCAGCTCACCACCGCAAGCGGGAGGGTACAATGAGCAGTTCTTC.

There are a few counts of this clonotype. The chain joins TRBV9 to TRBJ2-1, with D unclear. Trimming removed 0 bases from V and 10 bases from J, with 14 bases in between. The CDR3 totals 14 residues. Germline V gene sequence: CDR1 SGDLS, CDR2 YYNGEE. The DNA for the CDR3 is TGTGCCAGCAGCGTAGAGATACTGGGAAGGGAGCAGTTCTTC. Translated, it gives CASSVEILGREQFF.

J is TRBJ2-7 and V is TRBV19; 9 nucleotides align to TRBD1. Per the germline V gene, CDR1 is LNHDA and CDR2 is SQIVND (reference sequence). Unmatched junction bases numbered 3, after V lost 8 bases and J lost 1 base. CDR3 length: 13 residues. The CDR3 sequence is CASGDRVSYEQYF. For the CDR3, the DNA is TGTGCCAGTGGGGACAGGGTGTCCTACGAGCAGTACTTC.

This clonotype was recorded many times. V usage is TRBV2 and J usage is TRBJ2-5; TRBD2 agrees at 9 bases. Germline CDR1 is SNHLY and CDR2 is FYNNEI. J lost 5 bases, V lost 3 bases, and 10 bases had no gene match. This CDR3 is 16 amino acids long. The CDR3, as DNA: TGTGCCAGCAGTGATCATGGTGCGGGAGGGCCGGAGACCCAGTACTTC. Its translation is CASSDHGAGGPETQYF. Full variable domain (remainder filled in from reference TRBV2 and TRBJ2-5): EPEVTQTPSHQVTQMGQEVILRCVPISNHLYFYWYRQILGQKVEFLVSFYNNEISEKSEIFDDQFSVERPDGSNFTLKIRSTKLEDSAMYFCASSDHGAGGPETQYFGPGTRLLVL.

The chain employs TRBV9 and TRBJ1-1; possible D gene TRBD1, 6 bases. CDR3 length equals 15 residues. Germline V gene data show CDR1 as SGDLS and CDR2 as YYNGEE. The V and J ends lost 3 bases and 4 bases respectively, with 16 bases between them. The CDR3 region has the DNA TGTGCCAGCAGCGCGGGGGGGGCATTGGGCACTGAAGCTTTCTTT. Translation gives CASSAGGALGTEAFF.

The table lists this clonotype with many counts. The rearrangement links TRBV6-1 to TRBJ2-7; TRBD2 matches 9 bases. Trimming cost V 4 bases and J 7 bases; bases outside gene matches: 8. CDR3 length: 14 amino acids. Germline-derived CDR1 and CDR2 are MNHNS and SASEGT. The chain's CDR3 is CASSAVAGAGEQYF. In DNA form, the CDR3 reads TGTGCCAGCAGTGCCGTAGCGGGAGCGGGAGAGCAGTACTTC.

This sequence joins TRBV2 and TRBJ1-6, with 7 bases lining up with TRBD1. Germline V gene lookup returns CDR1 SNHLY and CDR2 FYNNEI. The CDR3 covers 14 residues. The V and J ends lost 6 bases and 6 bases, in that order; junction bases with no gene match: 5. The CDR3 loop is CASRRDSANSPLHF. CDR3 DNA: TGTGCCAGCAGGCGGGACAGTGCTAATTCACCCCTCCACTTT.

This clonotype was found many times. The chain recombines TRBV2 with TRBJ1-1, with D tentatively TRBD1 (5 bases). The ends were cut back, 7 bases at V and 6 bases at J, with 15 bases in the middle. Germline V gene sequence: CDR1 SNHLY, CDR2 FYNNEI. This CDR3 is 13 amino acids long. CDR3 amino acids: CASTTRRGAEAFF. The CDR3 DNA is TGTGCCAGCACCACACGGAGGGGCGCTGAAGCTTTCTTT.

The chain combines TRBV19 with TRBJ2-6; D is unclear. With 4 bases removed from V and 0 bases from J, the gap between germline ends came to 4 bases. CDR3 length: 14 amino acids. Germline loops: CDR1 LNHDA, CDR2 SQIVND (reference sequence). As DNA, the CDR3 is TGTGCCAGTAGTACGTACTCTGGGGCCAACGTCCTGACTTTC. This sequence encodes CASSTYSGANVLTF.

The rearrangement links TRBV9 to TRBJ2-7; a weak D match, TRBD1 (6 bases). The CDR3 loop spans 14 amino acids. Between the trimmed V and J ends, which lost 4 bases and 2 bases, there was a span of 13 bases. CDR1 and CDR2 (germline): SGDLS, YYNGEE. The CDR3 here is CASSPGGRAYEQYF. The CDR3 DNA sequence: TGTGCCAGCAGCCCTGGGGGCAGAGCCTACGAGCAGTACTTC. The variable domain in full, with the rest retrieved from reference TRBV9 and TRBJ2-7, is DSGVTQTPKHLITATGQRVTLRCSPRSGDLSVYWYQQSLDQGLQFLIQYYNGEERAKGNILERFSAQQFPDLHSELNLSSLELGDSALYFCASSPGGRAYEQYFGPGTRLTVT.

The CDR3 spells CASSPTLWSYGYTF. The CDR3 DNA reads TGCGCCAGCAGCCCGACCCTTTGGTCCTATGGCTACACCTTC. This chain links TRBV5-1 with TRBJ1-2; D is undetermined. This CDR3 is 14 amino acids long. Germline V gene sequence: CDR1 SGHRS, CDR2 YFSETQ. V gave up 4 bases and J gave up 4 bases, with 14 bases separating them.

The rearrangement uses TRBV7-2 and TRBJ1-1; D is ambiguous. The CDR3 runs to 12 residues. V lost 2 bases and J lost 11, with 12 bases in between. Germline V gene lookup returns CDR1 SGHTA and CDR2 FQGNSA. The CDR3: CASSLQHPLAFF. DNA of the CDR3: TGTGCCAGCAGCTTACAGCACCCCCTCGCTTTCTTT. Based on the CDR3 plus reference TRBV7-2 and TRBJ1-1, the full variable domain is GAGVSQSPSNKVTEKGKDVELRCDPISGHTALYWYRQSLGQGLEFLIYFQGNSAPDKSGLPSDRFSAERTGGSVSTLTIQRTQQEDSAVYLCASSLQHPLAFFGQGTRLTVV.

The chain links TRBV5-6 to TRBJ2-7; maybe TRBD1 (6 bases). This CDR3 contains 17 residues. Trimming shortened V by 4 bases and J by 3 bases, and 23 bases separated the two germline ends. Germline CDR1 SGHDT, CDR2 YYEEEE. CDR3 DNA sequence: TGTGCCAGCAGCCCGCCCCAGGGACACCGATTACACTACGAGCAGTACTTC. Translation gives CASSPPQGHRLHYEQYF.

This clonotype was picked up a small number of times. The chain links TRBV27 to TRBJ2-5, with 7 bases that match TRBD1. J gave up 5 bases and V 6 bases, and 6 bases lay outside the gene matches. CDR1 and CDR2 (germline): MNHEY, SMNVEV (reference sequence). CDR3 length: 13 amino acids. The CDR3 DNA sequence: TGTGCCAGCAGGCCGGGGACAGTTGAGACCCAGTACTTC. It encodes CASRPGTVETQYF.

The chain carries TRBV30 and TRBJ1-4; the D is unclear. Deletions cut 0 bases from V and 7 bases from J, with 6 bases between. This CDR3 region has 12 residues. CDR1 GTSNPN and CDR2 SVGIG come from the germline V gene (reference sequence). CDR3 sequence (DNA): TGTGCCTGGAGTGTACGAGGTGAAAAACTGTTTTTT. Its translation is CAWSVRGEKLFF.

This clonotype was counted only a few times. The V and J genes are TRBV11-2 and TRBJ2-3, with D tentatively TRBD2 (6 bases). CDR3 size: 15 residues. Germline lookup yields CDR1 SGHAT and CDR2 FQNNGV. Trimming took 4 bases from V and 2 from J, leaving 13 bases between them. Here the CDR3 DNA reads TGTGCCAGCAGCTCCGGGACTGCCAACACAGATACGCAGTATTTT. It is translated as CASSSGTANTDTQYF.

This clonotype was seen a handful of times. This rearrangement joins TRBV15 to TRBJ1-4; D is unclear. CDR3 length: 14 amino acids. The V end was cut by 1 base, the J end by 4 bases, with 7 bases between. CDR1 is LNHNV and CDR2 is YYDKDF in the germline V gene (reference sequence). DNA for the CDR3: TGTGCCACCAGCAGAGTACGGAATAATGAAAAACTGTTTTTT. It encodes CATSRVRNNEKLFF.

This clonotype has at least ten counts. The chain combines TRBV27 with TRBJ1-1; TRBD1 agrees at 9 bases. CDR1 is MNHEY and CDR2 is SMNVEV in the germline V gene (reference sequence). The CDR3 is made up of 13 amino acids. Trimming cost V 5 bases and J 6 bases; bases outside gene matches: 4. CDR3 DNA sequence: TGTGCCAGCAGTCTCCGGACAGGGGCTGAAGCTTTCTTT. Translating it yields CASSLRTGAEAFF.

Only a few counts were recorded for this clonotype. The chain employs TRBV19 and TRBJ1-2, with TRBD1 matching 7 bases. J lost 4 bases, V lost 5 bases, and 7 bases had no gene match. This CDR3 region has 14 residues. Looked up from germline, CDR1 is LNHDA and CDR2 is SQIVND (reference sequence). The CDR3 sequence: CASSGNRGSYGYTF. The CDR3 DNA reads TGTGCCAGTAGTGGAAACAGGGGAAGCTATGGCTACACCTTC. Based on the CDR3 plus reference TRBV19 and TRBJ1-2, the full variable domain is DGGITQSPKYLFRKEGQNVTLSCEQNLNHDAMYWYRQDPGQGLRLIYYSQIVNDFQKGDIAEGYSVSREKKESFPLTVTSAQKNPTAFYLCASSGNRGSYGYTFGSGTRLTVV.